This TCR beta chain was recovered during a study of T cell responses to AZD1222 COVID-19 vaccine. This clone was picked up a small number of times. Its antigen is unknown. The CDR3 covers 15 residues. J was trimmed by 7 bases and V by 3 bases; bases with no gene match: 8. CDR1 and CDR2 from the germline V gene are KGHSH and LQKENI. Overall study findings and caveats: Among vaccine-associated CD4 TCRs, coverage spanned spike, with dominance at 160-218 and 743-854.

This table comes from immunoSEQ multiplex PCR, and its TCRdb copy is limited to in-frame clones, with some not included. Of under 150,000 clones in the sample, around 90% were seen once. This specimen was peripheral blood, taken 28 days after the second AZD1222 dose. The receptor was derived from an adult who received the AZD1222 COVID-19 vaccine. V is TRBV18 and J is TRBJ1-2, with TRBD1 matching 10 bases. This CDR3 is CASSPPGTGAVGYTF. In DNA form, the CDR3 reads TGTGCCAGCTCACCCCCCGGGACAGGGGCTGTTGGCTACACCTTC.